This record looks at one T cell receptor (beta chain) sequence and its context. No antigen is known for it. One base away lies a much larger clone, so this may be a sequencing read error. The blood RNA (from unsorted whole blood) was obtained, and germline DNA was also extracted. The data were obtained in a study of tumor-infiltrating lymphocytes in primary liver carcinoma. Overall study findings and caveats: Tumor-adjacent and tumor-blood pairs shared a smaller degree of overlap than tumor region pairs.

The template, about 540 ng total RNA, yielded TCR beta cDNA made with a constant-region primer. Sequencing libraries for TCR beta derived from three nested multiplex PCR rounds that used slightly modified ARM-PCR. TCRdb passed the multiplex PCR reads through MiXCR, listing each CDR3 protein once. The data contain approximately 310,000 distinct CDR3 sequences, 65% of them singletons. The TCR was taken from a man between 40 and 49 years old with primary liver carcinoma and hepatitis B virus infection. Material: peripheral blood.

The CDR3 DNA is TGTGCCAGCAGTTCCCCGGGACAGCTTGAAGCTCTCTTT. It is translated as CASSSPGQLEALF. This chain links TRBV6-5 with TRBJ1-1, with 7 positions matching TRBD1. CDR3 length: 13 residues. From germline, CDR1 is MNHEY and CDR2 SVGAGI.